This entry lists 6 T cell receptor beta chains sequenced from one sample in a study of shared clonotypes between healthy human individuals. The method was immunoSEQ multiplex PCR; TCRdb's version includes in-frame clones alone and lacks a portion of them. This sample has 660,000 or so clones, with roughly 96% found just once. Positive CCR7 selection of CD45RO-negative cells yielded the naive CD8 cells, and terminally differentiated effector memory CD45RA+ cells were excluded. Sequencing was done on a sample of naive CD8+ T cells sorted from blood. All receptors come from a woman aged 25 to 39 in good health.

CDR3 DNA: TGTGCCAGCAGTCCTAAGAGGGAGCAGAGTGAGCAGTTCTTC. Encoded protein: CASSPKREQSEQFF. The gene calls are TRBV27 and TRBJ2-1, with D maybe TRBD2 (5 bases). CDR3 length: 14 residues. The V and J ends lost 5 bases and 9 bases respectively, with 17 bases between them. Germline V gene sequence: CDR1 MNHEY, CDR2 SMNVEV (reference sequence).

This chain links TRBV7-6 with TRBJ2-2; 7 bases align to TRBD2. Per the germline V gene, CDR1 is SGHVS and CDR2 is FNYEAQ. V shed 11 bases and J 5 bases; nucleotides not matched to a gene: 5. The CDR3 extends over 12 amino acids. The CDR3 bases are TGTGCCGCACAGCGGGAAACCGGGGAGCTGTTTTTT. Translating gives CAAQRETGELFF.

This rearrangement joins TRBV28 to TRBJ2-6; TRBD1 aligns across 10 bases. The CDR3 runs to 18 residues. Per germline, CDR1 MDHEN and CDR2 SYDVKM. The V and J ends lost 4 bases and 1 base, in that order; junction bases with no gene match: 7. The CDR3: CASSSITGQGSGANVLTF. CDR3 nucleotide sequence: TGTGCCAGCAGTTCTATCACGGGACAGGGGTCTGGGGCCAACGTCCTGACTTTC. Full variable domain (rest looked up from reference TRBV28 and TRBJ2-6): DVKVTQSSRYLVKRTGEKVFLECVQDMDHENMFWYRQDPGLGLRLIYFSYDVKMKEKGDIPEGYSVSREKKERFSLILESASTNQTSMYLCASSSITGQGSGANVLTFGAGSRLTVL.

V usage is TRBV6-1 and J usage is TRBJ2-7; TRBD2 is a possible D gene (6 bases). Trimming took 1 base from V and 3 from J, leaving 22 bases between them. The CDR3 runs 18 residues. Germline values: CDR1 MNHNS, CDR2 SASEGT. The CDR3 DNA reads TGTGCCAGCAGTGAAGGAGGGTTTAGCGGAACCAATTACTACGAGCAGTACTTC. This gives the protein CASSEGGFSGTNYYEQYF.

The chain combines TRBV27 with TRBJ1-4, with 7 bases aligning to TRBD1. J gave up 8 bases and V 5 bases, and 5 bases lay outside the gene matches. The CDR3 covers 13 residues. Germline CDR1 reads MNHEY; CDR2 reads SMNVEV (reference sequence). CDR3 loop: CASSPGGGEKLFF. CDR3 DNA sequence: TGTGCCAGCAGTCCAGGGGGGGGAGAAAAACTGTTTTTT.

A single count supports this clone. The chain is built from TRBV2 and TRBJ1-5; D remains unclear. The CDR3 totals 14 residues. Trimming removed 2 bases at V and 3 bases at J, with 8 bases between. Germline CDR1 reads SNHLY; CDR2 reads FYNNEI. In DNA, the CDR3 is TGTGCCAGCAGTGAATCATGGTACAATCAGCCCCAGCATTTT. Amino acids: CASSESWYNQPQHF.